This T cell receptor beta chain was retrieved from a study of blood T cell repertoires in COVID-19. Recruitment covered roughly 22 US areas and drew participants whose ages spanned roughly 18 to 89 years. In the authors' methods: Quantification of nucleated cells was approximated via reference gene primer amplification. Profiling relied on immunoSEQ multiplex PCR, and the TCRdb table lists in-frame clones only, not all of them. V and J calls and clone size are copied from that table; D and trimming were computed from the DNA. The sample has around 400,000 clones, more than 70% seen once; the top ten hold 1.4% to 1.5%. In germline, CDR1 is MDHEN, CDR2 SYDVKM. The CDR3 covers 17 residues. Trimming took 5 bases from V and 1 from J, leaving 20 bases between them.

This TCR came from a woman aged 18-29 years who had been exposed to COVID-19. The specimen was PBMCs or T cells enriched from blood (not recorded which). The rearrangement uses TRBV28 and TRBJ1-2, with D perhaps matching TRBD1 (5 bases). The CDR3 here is CASSLYPGGTSNYGYTF. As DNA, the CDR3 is TGTGCCAGCAGTCTATACCCTGGGGGGACCAGTAACTATGGCTACACCTTC.